This note documents a single T cell receptor beta chain sequence. TRB rearrangements were amplified by touch-down multiplex PCR with mixed TRB-A/B primers. TCRdb re-called the multiplex PCR reads and gives one entry per CDR3 protein, without DNA. The repertoire shows 6,000 to 9,000 distinct CDR3 sequences; the top ten hold 16%. TRB amplification used roughly 250 ng of peripheral blood genomic DNA. This record belongs to a study of T cell clusters in autoimmune cytopenias. The CDR3 is 13 amino acids. Germline-derived CDR1 and CDR2 are SGHTA and FQGNSA. The sequence was obtained from a human donor with an autoimmune cytopenia or autoimmune hepatitis (not recorded which). V is TRBV7-2 and J is TRBJ1-5. The sample taken for sequencing was peripheral blood. CDR3 sequence reads: CASSLSQQTPQHF.